Shown below are 18 T cell receptor beta chains from a single sample sequenced in a study of human T cells and chemical hapten exposure. In TCRdb, the RACE reads were re-called with MiXCR into one record per CDR3 protein. The sample contains just under 350,000 distinct CDR3 sequences, around 7% of which appear only once. Time point here: patch test 1, 2 weeks after DPC sensitization. The treatment denotes: therapeutic diphenylcyclopropenone sensitization with weekly scalp DPC. The input for sequencing was whole blood, taken in connection with sensitization to the hapten diphenylcyclopropenone (DPC). The receptors here all came from a woman under 30 with alopecia areata. Some clones in this sample may be carry-over from other donors' samples.

This clonotype came up a few times. J is TRBJ1-1 and V is TRBV11-3; D call uncertain. In germline, CDR1 is SGHNT, CDR2 YENEEA. This CDR3 has 18 amino acids. V was pared by 5 bases and J by 3 bases, with 25 bases between. CDR3 protein: CASSPSSSLPTEYTEAFF. The CDR3 bases are TGTGCCAGCAGCCCTAGTTCGAGTTTGCCCACAGAGTACACTGAAGCTTTCTTT. The whole variable domain, filled in from reference TRBV11-3 and TRBJ1-1, reads EAGVVQSPRYKIIEKKQPVAFWCNPISGHNTLYWYLQNLGQGPELLIRYENEEAVDDSQLPKDRFSAERLKGVDSTLKIQPAELGDSAVYLCASSPSSSLPTEYTEAFFGQGTRLTVV.

This clonotype was counted ten times or more. The chain has TRBV15 and TRBJ2-3; D not resolved. The CDR3 contains 12 residues. Germline V gives CDR1 LNHNV, CDR2 YYDKDF (reference sequence). The germline V and J ends were trimmed by 1 base and 4 bases, with 3 bases remaining between them. Here the CDR3 reads CATSRGSDTQYF. CDR3 coding DNA: TGTGCCACCAGCAGAGGTTCAGATACGCAGTATTTT.

This clonotype was counted a single time. The chain uses TRBV27 and TRBJ2-2, with D perhaps TRBD2 (5 bases). Trimming took 3 bases from V and 7 from J, leaving 12 bases between them. The CDR3 totals 14 residues. CDR1 and CDR2 (germline): MNHEY, SMNVEV (reference sequence). The CDR3 sequence is CASSFQRMGGELFF. Written as DNA, the CDR3 is TGTGCCAGCAGTTTTCAGCGGATGGGCGGGGAGCTGTTTTTT.

There are a few counts of this clonotype. J is TRBJ1-1 and V is TRBV7-3, with a tentative D call TRBD1 (5 bases). The CDR3 runs 15 residues. Germline V gene sequence: CDR1 SGHTA, CDR2 FQGTGA. Trimming took 2 bases from V and 1 from J, leaving 11 bases between them. The CDR3 DNA reads TGTGCCAGCAGCTTAGCCCCTACAGGGAACACTGAAGCTTTCTTT. Protein sequence: CASSLAPTGNTEAFF.

This clonotype came up many times. V usage is TRBV20-1 and J usage is TRBJ2-1, with a weak D call TRBD2 (6 bases). The germline CDR1 and CDR2 sequences are DFQATT and SNEGSKA (reference sequence). The CDR3 contains 16 residues. The ends were cut back, 0 bases at V and 3 bases at J, with 15 bases in the middle. The CDR3 loop reads CSARDGLGGDYNEQFF. The CDR3 nucleotides are TGCAGTGCTAGAGATGGTCTCGGCGGGGACTACAATGAGCAGTTCTTC.

This clonotype showed up many times. The rearrangement links TRBV6-2 or TRBV6-3 to TRBJ2-5; TRBD1 matches at 11 bases. The CDR3 is 16 amino acids. Trimming took 6 bases from V and 4 from J; bases not matched to a gene: 10. The germline gives CDR1 MNHEY, CDR2 SVGEGT. The CDR3 region is CASRRTGTGGRETQYF. The DNA for the CDR3 is TGTGCCAGCAGACGCACCGGGACAGGGGGTCGAGAGACCCAGTACTTC.

The chain is built from TRBV21-1 and TRBJ1-4; the table's D call TRBD1 went unverified against the DNA. TRBV21-1 is shown as a pseudogene. The CDR3 runs to 14 residues. CDR3 DNA: TGTGCCAAAACGACAGAGGACAATAATGAAAAACTGTTTTTT. Encoded protein: CAKTTEDNNEKLFF.

Many counts were recorded for this clonotype. CDR3 sequence (DNA): TGTGCCAGCAGCCTAGGAACTTCGGGACACACTTTTGAAAAACTGTTTTTT. Its translation: CASSLGTSGHTFEKLFF. V and J are TRBV3-1 and TRBJ1-4; a weak D match, TRBD1 (6 bases). Germline loops: CDR1 LGHDT, CDR2 YNNKEL (reference sequence). V gave up 4 bases and J gave up 7 bases, with 22 bases separating them. The CDR3 is 17 amino acids.

The rearrangement uses TRBV6-6 and TRBJ1-3; no firm D call. The V end was cut by 6 bases, the J end by 0 bases, with 9 bases between. CDR1 is MNHNY and CDR2 is SVGAGI in the germline V gene (reference sequence). CDR3 size: 14 residues. CDR3 nucleotides: TGTGCCAGCAGACCAGAGTTCTCTGGAAACACCATATATTTT. It is translated as CASRPEFSGNTIYF.

The sample holds many counts of this clonotype. The chain links TRBV24-1 to TRBJ2-1, with D perhaps TRBD2 (5 bases). There are 13 residues in the CDR3. V lost 3 bases, J lost 10 bases, and 12 bases lay in between. In germline, CDR1 is KGHDR, CDR2 SFDVKD. In DNA, the CDR3 is TGTGCCACCAGTGATGCCGGGGTTAGGGAGCAGTTCTTC. Residues: CATSDAGVREQFF.

This clonotype was seen more than once but under ten times. The chain is built from TRBV5-1 and TRBJ2-5; weak D call: TRBD1 (6 bases). This CDR3 region has 14 residues. CDR1 and CDR2 (germline): SGHRS, YFSETQ. V was trimmed by 2 bases and J by 2 bases, leaving 10 bases between them. CDR3: CASSLQGNQETQYF. Here the CDR3 DNA reads TGCGCCAGCAGCTTACAGGGAAATCAAGAGACCCAGTACTTC. Using reference TRBV5-1 and TRBJ2-5 for the parts outside the CDR3, the full variable domain is KAGVTQTPRYLIKTRGQQVTLSCSPISGHRSVSWYQQTPGQGLQFLFEYFSETQRNKGNFPGRFSGRQFSNSRSEMNVSTLELGDSALYLCASSLQGNQETQYFGPGTRLLVL.

This clonotype came up a few times. The rearrangement uses TRBV6-2 or TRBV6-3 and TRBJ2-1; D is undetermined. The CDR3 is 15 residues long. Per germline, CDR1 MNHEY and CDR2 SVGEGT. Trimming took off 2 bases at V and 7 bases at J, with 15 bases between the two ends. The CDR3 sequence is CASSYHQVMGNEQFF. The CDR3 coding sequence is TGTGCCAGCAGTTACCATCAGGTCATGGGGAATGAGCAGTTCTTC.

This clonotype was counted many times. This rearrangement joins TRBV6-2 or TRBV6-3 to TRBJ1-4; 8 bases line up with TRBD1. Germline loops: CDR1 MNHEY, CDR2 SVGEGT. This CDR3 is built from 14 residues. V dropped 8 bases and J dropped 3; count of bases not matched to a gene: 5. In DNA, the CDR3 is TGTGCCAGCTACCAGGGGGCGGCTAATGAAAAACTGTTTTTT. Amino acids: CASYQGAANEKLFF.

This clonotype was seen at least ten times. This rearrangement joins TRBV20-1 to TRBJ1-5; D unresolved. CDR3 length equals 16 residues. Trimming left V 2 bases short and J 2 bases short, with 16 bases between. CDR1 DFQATT and CDR2 SNEGSKA come from the germline V gene (reference sequence). CDR3 nucleotide sequence: TGCAGTGCTAGATTATCACTCCGAACTGGCAATCAGCCCCAGCATTTT. Translation: CSARLSLRTGNQPQHF.

The chain employs TRBV12-3 or TRBV12-4 and TRBJ2-7; tentative D call: TRBD2 (7 bases). The V end was cut by 5 bases, the J end by 6 bases, with 17 bases between. The CDR3 is 14 residues long. The DNA for the CDR3 is TGTGCCAGCAGTCCCGAGGGGGGGCAATCCGAGCAGTACTTC. As protein: CASSPEGGQSEQYF.

The V and J genes are TRBV28 and TRBJ2-5; TRBD2 is a possible D gene (5 bases). This CDR3 region has 14 residues. V was shortened by 4 bases and J by 5 bases, with 14 bases between the two germline ends. The V gene's germline CDR1 is MDHEN and CDR2 SYDVKM. CDR3 residues: CASSSGGSGETQYF. The CDR3 DNA sequence: TGTGCCAGCAGTTCTGGCGGGTCAGGCGAGACCCAGTACTTC. Combining the CDR3 with reference TRBV28 and TRBJ2-5 gives the whole variable domain DVKVTQSSRYLVKRTGEKVFLECVQDMDHENMFWYRQDPGLGLRLIYFSYDVKMKEKGDIPEGYSVSREKKERFSLILESASTNQTSMYLCASSSGGSGETQYFGPGTRLLVL.

This clonotype was seen many times. The chain is built from TRBV20-1 and TRBJ2-2, with D hard to call. Trimming pared 0 bases from V and 2 bases from J, leaving 7 bases between. This CDR3 spans 14 amino acids. Germline values: CDR1 DFQATT, CDR2 SNEGSKA (reference sequence). CDR3 sequence: CSAREARNTGELFF. The DNA of the CDR3 is TGCAGTGCTAGAGAGGCGAGAAACACCGGGGAGCTGTTTTTT.

A few counts support this clonotype. This chain joins TRBV7-4 and TRBJ1-5; 12 bases agree with TRBD1. From germline, CDR1 is SGHVT and CDR2 SQSDAQ. The CDR3 runs 17 residues. The J segment lost 5 bases and the V segment lost 4 bases, leaving 9 bases of the junction unmatched. The CDR3 spells CASSSGPGQGADQPQHF. The CDR3 bases are TGTGCCAGCAGCTCCGGTCCGGGACAGGGGGCTGATCAGCCCCAGCATTTT.